This entry lists 25 T cell receptor beta chains sequenced from one sample in a study of T-cell memory formation after mild COVID-19. TCRdb passed the 5' RACE reads through MiXCR, listing each CDR3 protein once. The sample yields 190,000 or so distinct CDR3 sequences, over 9.5% seen once. Sequenced sample: PBMCs or a T cell subset sorted from them (not recorded which). The receptor set was obtained from a man between 18 and 29 years old who had mild COVID-19 (a few samples of this study predate the infection). Cell type and time point are not known.

This clonotype was recorded many times. V usage is TRBV4-3 and J usage is TRBJ2-2; perhaps TRBD2 as D (5 bases). The V gene lost 1 base and the J gene lost 4 bases, with 10 bases spanning the gap. This CDR3 has 15 amino acids. Germline values: CDR1 LGHNA, CDR2 YSLEER. The CDR3 reads CASSQGFGGTGELFF. The CDR3, as DNA: TGCGCCAGCAGCCAAGGATTCGGAGGCACCGGGGAGCTGTTTTTT.

This clonotype was counted a few times. The chain joins TRBV5-1 to TRBJ2-6; D is unclear. The CDR3 sequence is 14 residues long. V dropped 3 bases and J dropped 2 bases, with 6 bases sitting between them. Germline loops: CDR1 SGHRS, CDR2 YFSETQ. CDR3 residues: CASSSLPGANVLTF. The CDR3 coding sequence is TGCGCCAGCAGCTCCCTACCTGGGGCCAACGTCCTGACTTTC.

This clonotype was recorded a few times. J is TRBJ2-7 and V is TRBV5-1; D unclear. Germline values: CDR1 SGHRS, CDR2 YFSETQ. CDR3 length: 14 amino acids. The ends were cut back, 2 bases at V and 3 bases at J, with 12 bases in the middle. Here the CDR3 reads CASSFATPGYEQYF. In nucleotides, the CDR3 is TGCGCCAGCAGCTTCGCGACACCGGGCTACGAGCAGTACTTC.

This chain connects TRBV3-1 to TRBJ1-3; D is unresolved. Germline-derived CDR1 and CDR2 are LGHDT and YNNKEL (reference sequence). Trimming shortened V by 8 bases and J by 1 base, and 9 bases separated the two germline ends. The CDR3 contains 13 residues. CDR3 sequence: CASCAGSGNTIYF. The CDR3 DNA follows: TGTGCCAGCTGTGCGGGATCTGGAAACACCATATATTTT. The full variable domain, rest sourced from reference TRBV3-1 and TRBJ1-3, is DTAVSQTPKYLVTQMGNDKSIKCEQNLGHDTMYWYKQDSKKFLKIMFSYNNKELIINETVPNRFSPKSPDKAHLNLHINSLELGDSAVYFCASCAGSGNTIYFGEGSWLTVV.

The rearrangement joins TRBV27 to TRBJ1-2; 7 bases agree with TRBD1. The V segment lost 5 bases and the J segment 2 bases; nucleotides outside the gene matches: 5. Germline loops: CDR1 MNHEY, CDR2 SMNVEV (reference sequence). The CDR3 loop spans 14 amino acids. CDR3 nucleotide sequence: TGTGCCAGCAGTACAGTCAGGGGGAACTATGGCTACACCTTC. Its translation: CASSTVRGNYGYTF.

This clonotype showed up just a few times. This chain uses TRBV7-6 with TRBJ2-7; 7 bases align to TRBD1. The CDR3 sequence is 14 residues long. V was clipped by 3 bases and J by 3 bases; unmatched bases: 5. CDR1 is SGHVS, CDR2 FNYEAQ, per germline. The CDR3 DNA sequence: TGTGCCAGCAGCTTCGGGACAGCGAGCTACGAGCAGTACTTC. Its protein is CASSFGTASYEQYF.

This clonotype was seen many times. This sequence joins TRBV20-1 and TRBJ2-3; tentative D call: TRBD2 (5 bases). The germline CDR1 and CDR2 sequences are DFQATT and SNEGSKA (reference sequence). V lost 6 bases, J lost 2 bases, and 21 bases lay in between. The CDR3 sequence is 16 residues long. CDR3 sequence reads: CSAPPSGSWATDTQYF. For the CDR3, the DNA is TGCAGTGCCCCCCCCTCGGGGAGTTGGGCCACAGATACGCAGTATTTT.

This clonotype was observed a few times. The chain uses TRBV12-3 or TRBV12-4 and TRBJ2-7, with D perhaps being TRBD1 or TRBD2 (5 bases each). Trimming left V 4 bases short and J 5 bases short, with 15 bases between. CDR3 size: 14 residues. CDR3 nucleotide sequence: TGTGCCAGCAGTTCGGACCGGGACGTCCACGAGCAGTACGTC. This sequence encodes CASSSDRDVHEQYV.

V usage is TRBV6-6 and J usage is TRBJ1-1, with D perhaps matching TRBD1 (5 bases). Germline V CDR1 and CDR2: MNHNY, SVGAGI (reference sequence). V lost 5 bases, J lost 9 bases, and 13 bases lay in between. The CDR3 totals 12 residues. CDR3 DNA: TGTGCCAGCAGTGCGCCAGGGCTTCAAGCTTTCTTT. Encoded protein: CASSAPGLQAFF.

V gene TRBV20-1 combines with J gene TRBJ1-2; possibly TRBD1 for D (5 bases). Trimming pared 3 bases from V and 8 bases from J, leaving 13 bases between. The CDR3 contains 12 residues. CDR1 and CDR2 (germline): DFQATT, SNEGSKA (reference sequence). CDR3 DNA: TGCAGTGCTAGCCTACGGGAGGGGGGCTACACCTTC. Translating gives CSASLREGGYTF.

This clonotype was picked up a small number of times. This chain connects TRBV20-1 to TRBJ2-3; D might be TRBD2 (6 bases). This CDR3 has 14 residues. Trimming removed 3 bases from V and 3 bases from J, with 13 bases in between. CDR1 and CDR2 from the germline V gene are DFQATT and SNEGSKA (reference sequence). As DNA, the CDR3 is TGCAGTGCTAGGACGGGGCTAGCGACAGATACGCAGTATTTT. Translation: CSARTGLATDTQYF.

This clonotype was picked up a small number of times. V gene TRBV5-4 combines with J gene TRBJ1-6; no clear D. Germline CDR1 and CDR2: SGHNT and YYREEE (reference sequence). Trimming removed 4 bases at V and 10 bases at J, with 15 bases between. The CDR3 runs 14 residues. CDR3 sequence reads: CASSPHSPGSPLHF. The CDR3, as DNA: TGTGCCAGCAGCCCTCATTCTCCGGGATCACCCCTCCACTTT.

Here the CDR3 DNA reads TGCGCCAGCAGCTTGATAATTGGGGTCTCGGGCACAGATACGCAGTATTTT. As protein: CASSLIIGVSGTDTQYF. The chain is built from TRBV5-1 and TRBJ2-3; D is ambiguous. This CDR3 comprises 17 residues. Looked up from germline, CDR1 is SGHRS and CDR2 is YFSETQ. V was trimmed by 1 base and J by 1 base, leaving 16 bases between them. The full variable domain, rest sourced from reference TRBV5-1 and TRBJ2-3, is KAGVTQTPRYLIKTRGQQVTLSCSPISGHRSVSWYQQTPGQGLQFLFEYFSETQRNKGNFPGRFSGRQFSNSRSEMNVSTLELGDSALYLCASSLIIGVSGTDTQYFGPGTRLTVL.

This clonotype was recorded at least ten times. The gene calls are TRBV12-3 or TRBV12-4 and TRBJ2-7; a weak D match, TRBD2 (5 bases). There are 11 residues in the CDR3. V dropped 6 bases and J dropped 7 bases, with 10 bases sitting between them. DNA for the CDR3: TGTGCCAGCAGCACAAGGAGGGAGCAGTACTTC. Its translation is CASSTRREQYF.

This clonotype was counted a few times. The chain uses TRBV24-1 and TRBJ1-2, with D hard to call. CDR3 length equals 15 residues. CDR1 is KGHDR, CDR2 SFDVKD, per germline. V was clipped by 7 bases and J by 5 bases, with 19 bases between them. DNA of the CDR3: TGTGCCACCAGGGGTGGTAACGGCCCGGAATATGGCTACACCTTC. Its translation: CATRGGNGPEYGYTF.

This chain uses TRBV4-2 with TRBJ2-5, with 12 nucleotides matching TRBD1. CDR1 is LGHNA and CDR2 is YNFKEQ in the germline V gene. The CDR3 runs to 16 residues. With V trimmed by 0 bases and J by 4 bases, 3 bases remained unmatched. DNA for the CDR3: TGTGCCAGCAGCCAAGAGGGACAGGGGGCAGGAGAGACCCAGTACTTC. Protein: CASSQEGQGAGETQYF.

This sequence joins TRBV20-1 and TRBJ1-2; 8 nucleotides agree with TRBD1. After removal of 3 bases from V and 4 bases from J, the junction contained 4 bases not matched to a gene. The germline V gene encodes CDR1 DFQATT and CDR2 SNEGSKA (reference sequence). This CDR3 contains 13 residues. CDR3 loop: CSARSGTGYGYTF. For the CDR3, the DNA is TGCAGTGCTAGGTCCGGGACAGGCTATGGCTACACCTTC.

This clonotype was counted between two and nine times. The chain links TRBV5-1 to TRBJ2-1, with unresolved D. The CDR3 has 15 amino acids. Germline V gives CDR1 SGHRS, CDR2 YFSETQ. Between the trimmed V and J ends, which lost 0 bases and 0 bases, there was a span of 7 bases. CDR3 amino acids: CASSLGPISYNEQFF. CDR3 nucleotide sequence: TGCGCCAGCAGCTTGGGCCCCATCTCCTACAATGAGCAGTTCTTC.

This clonotype has only a few counts. V gene TRBV4-1 combines with J gene TRBJ2-2; 11 bases agree with TRBD1. The V gene end was trimmed by 1 base and the J gene end by 5 bases; junction bases not matched to a gene: 3. CDR3 length: 16 residues. Germline assignment: CDR1 MGHRA and CDR2 YSYEKL. For the CDR3, the DNA is TGCGCCAGCAGCCAAGGGGGGACAGGGGGGACCGGGGAGCTGTTTTTT. Protein: CASSQGGTGGTGELFF.

The V gene is TRBV5-1, the J gene TRBJ1-3, with D maybe TRBD1 (6 bases). Between the trimmed V and J ends, which lost 3 bases and 2 bases, there was a span of 15 bases. This CDR3 comprises 16 residues. Germline V CDR1 and CDR2: SGHRS, YFSETQ. The DNA for the CDR3 is TGCGCCAGCAGCTCCCTAGGGGGGACGACTGGAAACACCATATATTTT. Translation gives CASSSLGGTTGNTIYF. Looking up the rest from reference TRBV5-1 and TRBJ1-3 gives the full variable domain: KAGVTQTPRYLIKTRGQQVTLSCSPISGHRSVSWYQQTPGQGLQFLFEYFSETQRNKGNFPGRFSGRQFSNSRSEMNVSTLELGDSALYLCASSSLGGTTGNTIYFGEGSWLTVV.

This clonotype was picked up a small number of times. This chain connects TRBV7-2 to TRBJ2-1; TRBD2 matches 12 bases. Germline CDR1 reads SGHTA; CDR2 reads FQGNSA. V shed 1 base and J 7 bases; nucleotides not matched to a gene: 5. This CDR3 spans 16 amino acids. In nucleotides, the CDR3 is TGTGCCAGCAGCTTAGGCCCTAGCGGGGGGGTAAATGAGCAGTTCTTC. Translation: CASSLGPSGGVNEQFF.

The V call is TRBV7-2, the J call TRBJ2-7; no reliable D call. The germline V and J ends were trimmed by 5 bases and 3 bases, with 11 bases remaining between them. This CDR3 region has 13 residues. Germline V CDR1 and CDR2: SGHTA, FQGNSA. The DNA of the CDR3 is TGTGCCAGCAGCCTTAGGGAAGGCTACGAGCAGTACGTC. Residues: CASSLREGYEQYV.

This clonotype was seen only a few times. This chain joins TRBV10-3 and TRBJ1-1, with D unresolved. The germline V gene encodes CDR1 ENHRY and CDR2 SYGVKD. Trimming pared 6 bases from V and 8 bases from J, leaving 16 bases between. The CDR3 has 13 residues. CDR3 loop: CAISPRLSDEAFF. The CDR3 DNA reads as TGTGCCATCAGCCCCCGTTTGTCCGACGAAGCTTTCTTT.

This clonotype was seen a few times. J is TRBJ2-7 and V is TRBV12-3 or TRBV12-4; D not certain. The CDR3 is 13 residues long. Trimming removed 1 base from V and 3 bases from J, with 7 bases in between. CDR3 in DNA: TGTGCCAGCAGTTTAGGGGGATACTACGAGCAGTACTTC. Translating it yields CASSLGGYYEQYF.

This chain connects TRBV6-5 to TRBJ1-6; D is unresolved. Germline V gene lookup returns CDR1 MNHEY and CDR2 SVGAGI. This CDR3 spans 15 amino acids. The V gene lost 0 bases and the J gene lost 7 bases, with 10 bases spanning the gap. The CDR3 nucleotides read TGTGCCAGCAGTTACTCATGGACCCTGAATTCACCCCTCCACTTT. This codes for CASSYSWTLNSPLHF.